The clone carrying this T cell receptor (beta chain) has more than one count but fewer than ten. Its antigen is undetermined. The data are from a study of T cell repertoires in cytomegalovirus infection. Broader study findings: The ex vivo response was dominated by HLA-C-restricted CMV-specific TCR beta clonotypes. Summed public TCR beta family frequency identified CMV carriers bearing the relevant HLA.

One entry per CDR3 protein, called by TCRdb with MiXCR from the reads. The data contain around 530,000 distinct CDR3 sequences, about a quarter of them singletons. Sequencing input: PBMCs. This clonotype was sampled from a human donor in good health (CMV status not recorded). Some clones in this sample may be carry-over from other donors' samples.

The CDR3 nucleotides read TGTGCCAGCAGTTTCGTGGGTTTTGATTCACCCCTCCACTTT. This gives the protein CASSFVGFDSPLHF. The V gene is TRBV28, the J gene TRBJ1-6, with no clear D. Trimming removed 3 bases at V and 8 bases at J, with 11 bases between. Germline lookup yields CDR1 MDHEN and CDR2 SYDVKM. The CDR3 has 14 amino acids.